What follows describes a single TCR beta chain. The antigen remains undetermined. A multiplex PCR was run with 60 Vbeta primers and 13 Jbeta primers. This table comes from immunoSEQ multiplex PCR, and its TCRdb copy is limited to in-frame clones, with some not included. The sample includes roughly 140,000 clones, 70% to 80% seen only once; the top ten take about 6.8%. This entry comes from a study of cytomegalovirus exposure and HLA in healthy donors. General study results and limits: Analysis was carried out at a later point, and it linked a missense DCLRE1C variant to TCR beta V- and J-gene trimming. Within an earlier analysis, most TCR beta V segments proved productive either about 87% or about 30% of the time. The only immune exposure information that was available was CMV serostatus. One cluster of highly shared sequence variants probably arose as a sequencing artifact.

Sequenced material: PBMCs. The receptor was isolated from a woman aged 35 to 49 in good health and CMV-seropositive.

Written as DNA, the CDR3 is TGCGCCAGCAGTGGTCGGACTAGCGGCACGCAGTATTTT. Protein product: CASSGRTSGTQYF. The J gene is TRBJ2-3, the V gene TRBV10-1, with 10 bases aligning to TRBD2. The CDR3 spans 13 residues. The ends lost 4 bases at V and 9 bases at J; junction bases unmatched: 4. Germline CDR1 and CDR2: WNHNN and SYGVQD (reference sequence).